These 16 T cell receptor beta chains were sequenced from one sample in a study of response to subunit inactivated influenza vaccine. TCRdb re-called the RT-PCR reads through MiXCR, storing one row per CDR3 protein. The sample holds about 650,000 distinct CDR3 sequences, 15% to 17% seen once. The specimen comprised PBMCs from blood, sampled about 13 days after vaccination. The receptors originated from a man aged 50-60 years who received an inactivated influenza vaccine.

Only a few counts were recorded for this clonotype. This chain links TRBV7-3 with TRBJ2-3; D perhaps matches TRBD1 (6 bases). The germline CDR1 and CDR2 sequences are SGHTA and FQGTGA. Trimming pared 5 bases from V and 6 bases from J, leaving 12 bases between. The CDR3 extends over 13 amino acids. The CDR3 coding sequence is TGTGCCAGCAGCATTACAGGGACGGATACGCAGTATTTT. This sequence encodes CASSITGTDTQYF.

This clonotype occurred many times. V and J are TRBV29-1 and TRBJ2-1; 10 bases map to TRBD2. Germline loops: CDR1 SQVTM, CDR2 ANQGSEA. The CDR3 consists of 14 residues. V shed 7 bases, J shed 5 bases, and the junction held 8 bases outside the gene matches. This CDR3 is CSAGTSVRHNEQFF. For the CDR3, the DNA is TGCAGCGCCGGGACTAGCGTAAGGCACAATGAGCAGTTCTTC.

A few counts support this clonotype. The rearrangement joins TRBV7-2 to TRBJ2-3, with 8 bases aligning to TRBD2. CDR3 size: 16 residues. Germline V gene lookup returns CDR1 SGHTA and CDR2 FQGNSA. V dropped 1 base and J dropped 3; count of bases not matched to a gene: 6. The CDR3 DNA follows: TGTGCCAGCAGCTTAGACCCCGGGAGGGTGACAGATACGCAGTATTTT. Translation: CASSLDPGRVTDTQYF.

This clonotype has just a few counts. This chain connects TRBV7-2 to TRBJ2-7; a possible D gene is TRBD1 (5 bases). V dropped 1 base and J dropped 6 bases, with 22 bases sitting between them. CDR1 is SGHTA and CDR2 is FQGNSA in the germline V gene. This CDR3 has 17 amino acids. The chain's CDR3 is CASSLGWFPDNAPEQYF. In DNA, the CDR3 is TGTGCCAGCAGCTTAGGATGGTTTCCGGACAACGCTCCCGAGCAGTACTTC.

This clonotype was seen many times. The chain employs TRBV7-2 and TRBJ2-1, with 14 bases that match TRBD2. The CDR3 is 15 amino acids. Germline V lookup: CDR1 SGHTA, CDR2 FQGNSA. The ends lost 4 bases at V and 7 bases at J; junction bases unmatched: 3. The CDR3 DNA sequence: TGTGCCAGCAGCTGGGGGACTAGCGGGAGTAATGAGCAGTTCTTC. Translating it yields CASSWGTSGSNEQFF.

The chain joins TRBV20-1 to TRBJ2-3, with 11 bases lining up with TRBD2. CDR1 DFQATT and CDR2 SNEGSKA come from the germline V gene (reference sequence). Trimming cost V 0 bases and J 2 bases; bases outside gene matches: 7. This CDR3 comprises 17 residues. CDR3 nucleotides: TGCAGTGCTAGAGATGCCCGACTAGCGGGAAACACAGATACGCAGTATTTT. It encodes CSARDARLAGNTDTQYF.

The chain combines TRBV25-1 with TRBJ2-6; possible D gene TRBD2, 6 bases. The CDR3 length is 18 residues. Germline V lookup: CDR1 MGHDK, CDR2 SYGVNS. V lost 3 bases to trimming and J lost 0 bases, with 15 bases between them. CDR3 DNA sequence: TGTGCCAGCAGTGAGAGGTGGGGGGAGACCTCTGGGGCCAACGTCCTGACTTTC. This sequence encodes CASSERWGETSGANVLTF.

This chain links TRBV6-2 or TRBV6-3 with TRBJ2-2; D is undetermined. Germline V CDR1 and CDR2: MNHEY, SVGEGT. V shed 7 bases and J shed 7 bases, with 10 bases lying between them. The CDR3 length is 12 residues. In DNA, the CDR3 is TGTGCCAGCACTTTCGACCTCGGGGAGCTGTTTTTT. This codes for CASTFDLGELFF.

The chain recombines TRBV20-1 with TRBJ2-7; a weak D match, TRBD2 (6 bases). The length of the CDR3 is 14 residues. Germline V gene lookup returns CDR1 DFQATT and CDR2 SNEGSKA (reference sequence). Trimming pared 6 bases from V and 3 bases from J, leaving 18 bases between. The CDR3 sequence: CSARLGTFYYEQYF. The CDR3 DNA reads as TGCAGTGCGCGACTCGGGACTTTCTACTACGAGCAGTACTTC.

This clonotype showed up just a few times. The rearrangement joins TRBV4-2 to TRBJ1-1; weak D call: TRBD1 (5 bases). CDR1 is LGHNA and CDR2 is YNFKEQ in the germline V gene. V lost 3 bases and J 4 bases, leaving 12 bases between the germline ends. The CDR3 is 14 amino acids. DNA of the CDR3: TGTGCCAGCAGCCAGGAAGGTGGGGGCACTGAAGCTTTCTTT. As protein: CASSQEGGGTEAFF.

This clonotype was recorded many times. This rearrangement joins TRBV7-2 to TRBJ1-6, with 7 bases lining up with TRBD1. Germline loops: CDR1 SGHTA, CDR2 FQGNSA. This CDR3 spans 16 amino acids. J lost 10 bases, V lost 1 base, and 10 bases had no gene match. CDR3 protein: CASSLVGTDRRSPLHF. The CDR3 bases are TGTGCCAGCAGCTTAGTCGGGACGGACAGGAGATCACCCCTCCACTTT.

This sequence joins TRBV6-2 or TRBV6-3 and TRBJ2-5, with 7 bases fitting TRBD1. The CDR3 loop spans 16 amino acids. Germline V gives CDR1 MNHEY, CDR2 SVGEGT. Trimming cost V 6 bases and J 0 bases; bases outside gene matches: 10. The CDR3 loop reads CASSPGQDRHQETQYF. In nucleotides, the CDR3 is TGTGCCAGCAGCCCCGGCCAGGACAGGCACCAAGAGACCCAGTACTTC.

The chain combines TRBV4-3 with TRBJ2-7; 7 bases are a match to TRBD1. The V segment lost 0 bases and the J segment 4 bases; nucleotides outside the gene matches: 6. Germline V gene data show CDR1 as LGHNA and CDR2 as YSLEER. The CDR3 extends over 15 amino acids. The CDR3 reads CASSQDLSGGYEQYF. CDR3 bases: TGCGCCAGCAGCCAAGATCTCTCAGGGGGATACGAGCAGTACTTC.

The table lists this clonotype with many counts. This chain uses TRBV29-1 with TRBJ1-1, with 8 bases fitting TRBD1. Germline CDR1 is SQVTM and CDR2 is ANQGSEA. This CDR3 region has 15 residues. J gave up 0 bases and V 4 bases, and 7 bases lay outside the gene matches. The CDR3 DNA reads TGCAGCGTTGCGCAGGGGGCCGTTTTGAACACTGAAGCTTTCTTT. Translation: CSVAQGAVLNTEAFF.

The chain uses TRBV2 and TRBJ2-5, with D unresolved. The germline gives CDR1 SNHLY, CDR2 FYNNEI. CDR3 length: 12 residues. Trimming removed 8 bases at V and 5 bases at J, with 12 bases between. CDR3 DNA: TGTGCCAGCCTGGAAGTGGTGGAGACCCAGTACTTC. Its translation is CASLEVVETQYF.

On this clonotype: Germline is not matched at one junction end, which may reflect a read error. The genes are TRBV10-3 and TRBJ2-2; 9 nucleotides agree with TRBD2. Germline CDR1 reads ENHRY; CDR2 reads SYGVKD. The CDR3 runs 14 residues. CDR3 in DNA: TGTGCCACCTCTTTAGCGGGAGTCACCAGGGAGCTGTTTTTT. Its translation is CATSLAGVTRELFF.